This T cell receptor beta chain was recovered during a study of vaccination and CD4 T cells after COVID-19. Once obtained from cultured CD4+ T cells, the DNA was sequenced using the Oncomine TCR Beta short-read assay. TCRdb re-called the PCR reads with MiXCR, one entry per CDR3 protein. This table holds roughly 8,900 distinct CDR3 sequences, 64% found once. The CDR3 has 12 amino acids. CDR1 is MDHEN, CDR2 SYDVKM, per germline. V lost 7 bases, J lost 6 bases, and 5 bases stayed unmatched. The treatment is: roughly nine-day PBMC culture with coronavirus spike peptide pools or control peptides (ViraFEST assay). A word on this clonotype: Its target is unknown.

The source material was CD4+ T cells from blood, cultured in vitro. V and J are TRBV28 and TRBJ2-7, with 8 bases matching TRBD2. This clonotype originated in a human donor who had recovered from COVID-19. The CDR3 region is CASKRGYFEQYF. Written as DNA, the CDR3 is TGTGCCAGCAAGCGGGGGTACTTCGAGCAGTACTTC.